This T cell receptor (beta chain) appears in the sequencing data of a study of vaccination and CD4 T cells after COVID-19. Study details: Two of the convalescents were Hispanic, and the group consisted of six males and four females. Taking of post-vaccine samples occurred a median around 72 days after dose two (range 14 to 241). Study outcomes and limitations: In median terms, SARS-CoV-2-reactive clonotypes went from approximately 21 to 40, a nonsignificant rise.

The treatment: approximately nine-day PBMC culture with coronavirus spike peptide pools or control peptides (ViraFEST assay). Negative selection separated CD4+ T cells from roughly eleven-day cultures. The V and J ends lost 5 bases and 5 bases respectively, with 16 bases between them. The CDR3 loop spans 16 amino acids. The V gene's germline CDR1 is SGHTA and CDR2 FQGNSA. Concerning this clonotype: The antigen is undetermined.

The Oncomine TCR Beta short-read assay sequenced DNA from cultured CD4+ T cells. TCRdb used MiXCR to reprocess the PCR reads, holding one entry per CDR3 protein. This sample has around 16,000 distinct CDR3 sequences, with around 52% found just once. The origin of this receptor is a human donor who had recovered from COVID-19. Sequencing was carried out using CD4+ T cells from blood, cultured in vitro. The chain is built from TRBV7-2 and TRBJ1-6, with D unresolved. CDR3 nucleotide sequence: TGTGCCAGCAGCCTTGAACGGGCCCGAAATAATTCACCCCTCCACTTT. Protein: CASSLERARNNSPLHF.